This T cell receptor beta chain was sequenced in a study of human T cells and chemical hapten exposure. TCRdb used MiXCR to reprocess the RACE reads, holding one entry per CDR3 protein. The sample yields 90,000 to 140,000 distinct CDR3 sequences, under 35% seen once. J was trimmed by 8 bases and V by 5 bases; bases with no gene match: 12. The CDR3 sequence is 16 residues long. Germline V CDR1 and CDR2: MDHEN, SYDVKM. Time point noted: patch test 3, about 24 weeks after DPC sensitization. Treatment of the sample: therapeutic diphenylcyclopropenone sensitization with weekly scalp DPC. This clonotype was seen a handful of times.

The clonotype comes from a man in his forties with alopecia areata. Some clones in this sample may be carry-over from other donors' samples. This rearrangement joins TRBV28 to TRBJ1-6; 7 nucleotides match TRBD1. The sample consisted of whole blood, taken in connection with sensitization to the hapten diphenylcyclopropenone (DPC). The CDR3 region is CASSPLGTARDSPLHF. In nucleotides, the CDR3 is TGTGCCAGCAGTCCACTCGGGACAGCTCGGGATTCACCCCTCCACTTT.